Sequencing of this T cell receptor (beta chain) was carried out in a study of blood T cell repertoires in COVID-19. For the study at large: T cells, B-cell-depleted T cells, or PBMCs supplied cDNA or gDNA.

Using immunoSEQ multiplex PCR, the repertoire was profiled, and TCRdb retains in-frame clones only, with some absent. This table has roughly 52,000 clones, over 65% appearing once. CDR1 is MDHEN and CDR2 is SYDVKM in the germline V gene. The CDR3 is made up of 12 amino acids. Trimming cost V 1 base and J 9 bases, with 10 bases left between them. Seattle enrolled patients during active infection and tracked them longitudinally. V usage is TRBV28 and J usage is TRBJ2-7; D is ambiguous. Sequenced: peripheral blood. This clonotype originated in a man older than 75 with COVID-19, enrolled during active disease. The CDR3 loop reads CASSLLSGRQYF. The CDR3 DNA is TGTGCCAGCAGTTTATTGAGTGGGCGGCAGTACTTC.